The T cell receptor (beta chain) described here comes from a study of cytomegalovirus exposure and HLA in healthy donors. Study-wide findings and caveats: Across donors, presence/absence analyses took sequencing depth to be roughly uniform. The study carried out a later analysis of TCR beta sequences. It associated 16,951 of them with specific HLA alleles at a false discovery rate of 0.05.

This clone has more than one count but fewer than ten. Its antigen is not known. Trimming removed 0 bases at V and 0 bases at J, with 18 bases between. Germline-derived CDR1 and CDR2 are SGHRS and YFSETQ. The CDR3 sequence is 18 residues long. Researchers ran the PCR with 60 Vbeta and 13 Jbeta primers. As originally analysed: Roughly 76 million unique TCR beta chains, around 11 million of them shared, were counted by a later analysis. The repertoire was sequenced with immunoSEQ multiplex PCR; TCRdb's copy has only in-frame clones and lacks some. That table supplies the V and J calls and clone size; D and trimming were determined from the DNA. This sample has over 70,000 clones, with over 75% found just once.

The rearrangement links TRBV5-1 to TRBJ1-2; TRBD1 might be the D (6 bases). Sequencing used PBMCs. The receptor was isolated from a man aged 18 to 30 in good health and CMV-seronegative. The CDR3 nucleotides read TGCGCCAGCAGCTTGGACTATGGACAGCCCGCAGCTAACTATGGCTACACCTTC. This encodes CASSLDYGQPAANYGYTF. Together with reference TRBV5-1 and TRBJ1-2, the CDR3 gives the full variable domain: KAGVTQTPRYLIKTRGQQVTLSCSPISGHRSVSWYQQTPGQGLQFLFEYFSETQRNKGNFPGRFSGRQFSNSRSEMNVSTLELGDSALYLCASSLDYGQPAANYGYTFGSGTRLTVV.